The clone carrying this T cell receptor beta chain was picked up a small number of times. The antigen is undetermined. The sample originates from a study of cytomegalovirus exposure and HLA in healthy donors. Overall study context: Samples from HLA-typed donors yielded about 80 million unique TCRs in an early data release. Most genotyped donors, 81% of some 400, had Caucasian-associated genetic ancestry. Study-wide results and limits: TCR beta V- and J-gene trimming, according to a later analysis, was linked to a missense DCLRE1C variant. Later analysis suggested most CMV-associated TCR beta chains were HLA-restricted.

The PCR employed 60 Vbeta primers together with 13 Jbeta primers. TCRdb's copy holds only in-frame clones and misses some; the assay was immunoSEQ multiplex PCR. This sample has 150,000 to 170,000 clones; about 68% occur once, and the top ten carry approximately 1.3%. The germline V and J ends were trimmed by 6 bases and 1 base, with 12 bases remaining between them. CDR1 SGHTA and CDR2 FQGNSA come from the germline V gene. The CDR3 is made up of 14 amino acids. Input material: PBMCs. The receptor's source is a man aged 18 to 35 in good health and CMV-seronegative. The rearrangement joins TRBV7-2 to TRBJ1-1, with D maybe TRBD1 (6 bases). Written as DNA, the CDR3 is TGTGCCAGCAGATACAGGGTTGAGAACACTGAAGCTTTCTTT. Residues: CASRYRVENTEAFF.